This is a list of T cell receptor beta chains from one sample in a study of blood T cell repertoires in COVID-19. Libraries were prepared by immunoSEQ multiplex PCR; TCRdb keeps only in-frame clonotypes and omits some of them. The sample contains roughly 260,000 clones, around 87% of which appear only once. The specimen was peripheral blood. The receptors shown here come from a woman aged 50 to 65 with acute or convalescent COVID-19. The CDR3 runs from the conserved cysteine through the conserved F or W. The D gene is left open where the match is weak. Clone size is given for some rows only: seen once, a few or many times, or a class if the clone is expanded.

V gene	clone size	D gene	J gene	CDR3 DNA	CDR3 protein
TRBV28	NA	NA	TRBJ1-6	TGTGCCAGCAGGTCGGAGTCATCACCCCTCCACTTT	CASRSESSPLHF
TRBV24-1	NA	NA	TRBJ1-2	TGTGCCACCAGTGATTTGGGACAGCAGTATGGCTACACCTTC	CATSDLGQQYGYTF
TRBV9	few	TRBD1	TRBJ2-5	TGTGCCAGCAGCGTATCGGGACAGCGAGGAGAGACCCAGTACTTC	CASSVSGQRGETQYF
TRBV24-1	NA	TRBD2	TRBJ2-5	TGTGCCACCAGTGAGGCCGGGACTAGAGGTGGGGCCCAAGAGACCCAGTACTTC	CATSEAGTRGGAQETQYF
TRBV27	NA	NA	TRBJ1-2	TGTGCCAGCAGTCCCCTGTTAGGACTTAACTATGGCTACACCTTC	CASSPLLGLNYGYTF
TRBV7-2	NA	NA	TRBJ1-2	TGTGCCAGCAGCTTAGAAACAGGGCCCCATGGCTACACCTTC	CASSLETGPHGYTF
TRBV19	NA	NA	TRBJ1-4	TGTGCCAGTAGCCGGTGGGAAAAACTGTTTTTT	CASSRWEKLFF
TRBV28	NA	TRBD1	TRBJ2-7	TGTGCCACCCGGGCGAGGACAGGGACATACGAGCAGTACTTC	CATRARTGTYEQYF
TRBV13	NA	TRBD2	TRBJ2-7	TGTGCCAGCAGCTTAAGCGGGAAGCAGCCCTACGAGCAGTACTTC	CASSLSGKQPYEQYF
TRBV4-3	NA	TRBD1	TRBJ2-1	TGCGCCAGCAGCCAAGATTGGGAGCAGGGGGTTTACAATGAGCAGTTCTTC	CASSQDWEQGVYNEQFF
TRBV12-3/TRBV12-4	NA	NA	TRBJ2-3	TGTGCCAGCAGTTTAGGTGCCGGAGCGCAGTATTTT	CASSLGAGAQYF
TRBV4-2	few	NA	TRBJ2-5	TGTGCCAGCAGCCAAGGGCTAGTTTGGGGGGATGTGGAGACCCAGTACTTC	CASSQGLVWGDVETQYF
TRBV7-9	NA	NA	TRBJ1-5	TGTGCCAGCAGCTTAGTGGCAGGGGATCAGCCCCAGCATTTT	CASSLVAGDQPQHF
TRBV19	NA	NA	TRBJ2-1	TGTGCCAGTAGTACTCAACAGGGAAATGAGCAGTTCTTC	CASSTQQGNEQFF
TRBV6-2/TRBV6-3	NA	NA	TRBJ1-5	TGTGCCAGCAGTTACTCCAGGTCCCGTGGCAATCAGCCCCAGCATTTT	CASSYSRSRGNQPQHF
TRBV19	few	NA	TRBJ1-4	TGTGCCAGTAGTATCAACGGGAATGAAAAACTGTTTTTT	CASSINGNEKLFF
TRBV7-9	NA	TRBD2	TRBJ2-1	TGTGCCAGCAGCGCCAGCGGGACTAGCGGGTTCTACAATGAGCAGTTCTTC	CASSASGTSGFYNEQFF
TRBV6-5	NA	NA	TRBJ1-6	TGTGCCAGCAGTTATTTGAGGGCTCGATCACCCCTCCACTTT	CASSYLRARSPLHF
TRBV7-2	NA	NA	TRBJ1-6	TGTGCCAGCAGCTCCGACAGTAATTCACCCCTCCACTTT	CASSSDSNSPLHF
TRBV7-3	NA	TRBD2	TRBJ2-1	TGTGCCAGCAGCTTATCCGGACTAGCTTTGAATGAGCAGTTCTTC	CASSLSGLALNEQFF
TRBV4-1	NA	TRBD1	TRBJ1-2	TGCGCCAGCAGCCAAGAAACTGGACAGGGGGACCTCTATGGCTACACCTTC	CASSQETGQGDLYGYTF
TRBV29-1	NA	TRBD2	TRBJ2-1	TGCAGCGTTGGTTCCCTAGCGGGATTTGAGCAGTTCTTC	CSVGSLAGFEQFF